This is a list of T cell receptor beta chains from one sample in a study of identical twins. TCRdb recomputed calls from the 5' RACE reads with MiXCR, one row per CDR3 protein. The table includes hundreds of thousands of distinct CDR3 sequences, over 9% detected once. In addition, the sample was reused for a study of yellow fever vaccine responses in identical twins.

Input material: PBMCs. These receptors were collected from a woman between 18 and 29 years old in good health. Each CDR3 is given with its conserved first and last residue. Each record gives: CDR3 DNA, CDR3 protein, clone size, V gene, D gene, J gene, CDR3 length. D genes are given only for firm matches. For some rows the clone size is stated as once, few or many, or as a class when expanded; others skip it.

DNA: TGCAGTGCGAGGTCGGGAAGCGGGGGGGTGGAGACCCAGTACTTC
CDR3: CSARSGSGGVETQYF
size: few
V: TRBV20-1
D: TRBD2
J: TRBJ2-5
length: 15

DNA: TGCGCCAGCAGCCGCTTTTGGCCCCAAATCTACAATGAGCAGTTCTTC
CDR3: CASSRFWPQIYNEQFF
size: few
V: TRBV4-1
D: -
J: TRBJ2-1
length: 16

DNA: TGCGCCAGCATCATAACACCTGGGGCCAACGTCCTGACTTTC
CDR3: CASIITPGANVLTF
size: few
V: TRBV5-1
D: -
J: TRBJ2-6
length: 14

DNA: TGTGCCAGCAGTTTGGGGCCTTCACCCCTCCACTTT
CDR3: CASSLGPSPLHF
size: many
V: TRBV12-3/TRBV12-4
D: -
J: TRBJ1-6
length: 12

DNA: TGTGCCAGCAGCTTAGGGACTAGCGGGAAATTAGGGCAGTTCTTC
CDR3: CASSLGTSGKLGQFF
size: few
V: TRBV2
D: TRBD2
J: TRBJ2-1
length: 15

DNA: TGTGCCATCACCTCCGGGACAGAAACAGATACGCAGTATTTT
CDR3: CAITSGTETDTQYF
size: few
V: TRBV10-3
D: TRBD1
J: TRBJ2-3
length: 14

DNA: TGCAGTGCTAATCCGGGACTAGCGGGATATGAGCAGTACTTC
CDR3: CSANPGLAGYEQYF
size: -
V: TRBV20-1
D: TRBD2
J: TRBJ2-7
length: 14

DNA: TGCGCCAGCAGCTTTAGGACTAGCGGGAGTCCAAATGAGCAGTTCTTC
CDR3: CASSFRTSGSPNEQFF
size: many
V: TRBV5-1
D: TRBD2
J: TRBJ2-1
length: 16

DNA: TGTGCCAGCAGCGCCTCCGGGACAGGGGGTTTGGGTACGCAGTATTTT
CDR3: CASSASGTGGLGTQYF
size: -
V: TRBV9
D: TRBD1
J: TRBJ2-3
length: 16

DNA: TGTGCCAGCAGTCCCCCGGGTTGGGAAGAGACCCAGTACTTC
CDR3: CASSPPGWEETQYF
size: few
V: TRBV28
D: -
J: TRBJ2-5
length: 14

DNA: TGTGCCAGCAGTGAACATCGAACCTACACCGGGGAGCTGTTTTTT
CDR3: CASSEHRTYTGELFF
size: few
V: TRBV2
D: -
J: TRBJ2-2
length: 15

DNA: TGCGCCAGCAGCTTGGCCAGGGCTGAGACCCAGTACTTC
CDR3: CASSLARAETQYF
size: few
V: TRBV5-1
D: -
J: TRBJ2-5
length: 13